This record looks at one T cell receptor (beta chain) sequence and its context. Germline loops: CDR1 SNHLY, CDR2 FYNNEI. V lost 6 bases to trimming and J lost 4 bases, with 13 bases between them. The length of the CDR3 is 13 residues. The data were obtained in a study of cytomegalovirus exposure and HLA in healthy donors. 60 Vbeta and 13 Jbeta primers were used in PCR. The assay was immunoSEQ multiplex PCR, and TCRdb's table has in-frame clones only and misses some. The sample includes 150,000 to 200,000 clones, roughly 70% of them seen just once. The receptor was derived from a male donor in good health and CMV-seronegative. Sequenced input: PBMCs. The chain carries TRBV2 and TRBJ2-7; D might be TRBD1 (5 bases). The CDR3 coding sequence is TGTGCCAGCAGAACCGGGCAGGGATACGAGCAGTACTTC. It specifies CASRTGQGYEQYF.